These T cell receptor beta chains were read from a single sample in a study of blood T cell repertoires in COVID-19. The protocol was immunoSEQ multiplex PCR, while the TCRdb copy is restricted to in-frame clones and leaves out a portion. The table has 70,000 to 100,000 clones, around nine tenths seen once. Sequencing used peripheral blood. These receptor sequences come from an elderly woman with active COVID-19. CDR3s include the opening cysteine and the closing phenylalanine or tryptophan. D genes are given only for firm matches. A clone size is listed for some rows: how often the clone was seen (once, few, many), or a class if it is expanded.

clone_size	d_call	v_call	j_call	cdr3_nt	cdr3_aa
-	TRBD1	TRBV11-2	TRBJ1-2	TGTGCCAGCAGCCACAGGGGGCGCGAATCTGGCTACACCTTC	CASSHRGRESGYTF
few	-	TRBV10-3	TRBJ1-3	TGTGCCATCAAGAGACAGCTGGCTGGAAACACCATATATTTT	CAIKRQLAGNTIYF
-	-	TRBV6-5	TRBJ2-7	TGTGCCAGCAGGTCGCCTAGCCTCGACGAGCAGTACTTC	CASRSPSLDEQYF
-	-	TRBV2	TRBJ2-7	TGTGCCAGCGTCGTCGGGGACGAGCAGTACTTC	CASVVGDEQYF
-	-	TRBV27	TRBJ1-1	TGTGCCAGCAGTTTCGGGAACACTGAAGCTTTCTTT	CASSFGNTEAFF
-	TRBD2	TRBV7-8	TRBJ2-4	TGTGCCAGCAGCCACCCCGAGGTAGCGGGATCCATTCAGTACTTC	CASSHPEVAGSIQYF
-	-	TRBV7-9	TRBJ2-3	TGTGCCAGCAGCTACGGGATTGGGACAGATACGCAGTATTTT	CASSYGIGTDTQYF
-	-	TRBV11-2	TRBJ2-7	TGTGCCAGCAGCTTATCCGGGGACTCCTACGAGCAGTACTTC	CASSLSGDSYEQYF
-	TRBD2	TRBV6-5	TRBJ2-7	TGTGCCAGCAGTTACCTCCCGGGCGGGAGCTACGAGCAGTACTTC	CASSYLPGGSYEQYF
-	-	TRBV19	TRBJ2-5	TGTGCCAGTAGTCTTTTCGGAGGAGAGTACCAAGAGACCCAGTACTTC	CASSLFGGEYQETQYF
-	TRBD1	TRBV18	TRBJ2-7	TGTGCCAGCTCACCAAAAGGGGGCCCCTACGAGCAGTACTTC	CASSPKGGPYEQYF
-	-	TRBV28	TRBJ2-5	TGTGCCAGCAGTTTATGGGGGGGCGGGAGTAGGTGGGAGACCCAGTACTTC	CASSLWGGGSRWETQYF
few	TRBD2	TRBV5-1	TRBJ2-3	TGCGCCAGCAGCTCCACTAGCGGCAGCACAGATACGCAGTATTTT	CASSSTSGSTDTQYF
-	-	TRBV3-1/TRBV3-2	TRBJ2-4	TGTGCCAGCAGCCAAGTCGGACAAGCCAAAAACATTCAGTACTTC	CASSQVGQAKNIQYF
-	TRBD1	TRBV19	TRBJ2-6	TGTGCCAGTAGTATAGCACAGGGGGCTGCTGGGGCCAACGTCCTGACTTTC	CASSIAQGAAGANVLTF
few	-	TRBV18	TRBJ2-7	TGTGCCAGCTCATCCTCACAGCAATACGAGCAGTACTTC	CASSSSQQYEQYF
-	-	TRBV21-1	TRBJ2-7	TGTGCCAGCAGCCCGCCCGGGACTGAGGAAACCTACGAGCAGTACTTC	CASSPPGTEETYEQYF
-	TRBD2	TRBV11-1	TRBJ2-5	TGTGCCAGCAGCTTAGCCGGGACTAGCGGGAGCCAAGAGACCCAGTACTTC	CASSLAGTSGSQETQYF
-	TRBD1	TRBV30	TRBJ1-1	TGTGCCGGGGACAGGGGTATAACTGAAGCTTTCTTT	CAGDRGITEAFF
-	-	TRBV12-1	TRBJ2-3	TGTGCCAGCAGCTTTTGCCAAGGACTAGCGGGTTGGGGCACAGATACGCAGTATTTT	CASSFCQGLAGWGTDTQYF
-	-	TRBV9	TRBJ1-1	TGTGCCAGCAGCCCTTTGGCAGGGGCGAACACTGAAGCTTTCTTT	CASSPLAGANTEAFF
-	TRBD1	TRBV6-6	TRBJ2-7	TGTGCCACCCGGGGACAGGGGACCTACGAGCAGTACTTC	CATRGQGTYEQYF
-	-	TRBV5-1	TRBJ1-6	TGCGCCAGCAGCTCAGCCGGGACTACTACCGCACCCCTCCACTTT	CASSSAGTTTAPLHF
-	-	TRBV20-1	TRBJ2-1	TGCAGTGCTAGTGGCCTAGGGGTAGCGGTGGGAAATGAGCAGTTCTTC	CSASGLGVAVGNEQFF
-	-	TRBV18	TRBJ2-7	TGTGCCAGCTCGACCGGACAAACCCGCCCCTACGAGCAGTACTTC	CASSTGQTRPYEQYF
-	-	TRBV19	TRBJ2-1	TGTGCCAGTAGTACCCAGGGGGGTGAGCAGTTCTTC	CASSTQGGEQFF
-	-	TRBV7-9	TRBJ2-3	TGTGCCAGCAGGGGAAGTATTAGCGGACATAGCACAGATACGCAGTATTTT	CASRGSISGHSTDTQYF
-	TRBD1	TRBV7-9	TRBJ1-5	TGTGCCAGCAGCCATAGACAGGGGGCGGACGGCAATCAGCCCCAGCATTTT	CASSHRQGADGNQPQHF
-	-	TRBV7-2	TRBJ1-1	TGTGCCAGCAGCTCGGAGGTATCTCGGGAAGCTTTCTTT	CASSSEVSREAFF
few	TRBD2	TRBV19	TRBJ2-3	TGTGCCAGTAGTATAGATCTCCAGCGGGGGGGCACAGATACGCAGTATTTT	CASSIDLQRGGTDTQYF
-	-	TRBV6-5	TRBJ1-6	TGTGCCAGCAAAAGGGGGATTATCTCACCCCTCCACTTT	CASKRGIISPLHF
-	-	TRBV28	TRBJ1-5	TGTGCCAGCAGCCCGGGTTGGGTTGTCACGGGTGAGCACAATCAGCCCCAGCATTTT	CASSPGWVVTGEHNQPQHF
-	-	TRBV5-1	TRBJ2-5	TGCGCCAGCAGCTTGGAGGGGACTCACCAAGAGACCCAGTACTTC	CASSLEGTHQETQYF
-	-	TRBV19	TRBJ2-1	TGTGCCAGTAGTATAGGGGGAGCGTTACACAATGAGCAGTTCTTC	CASSIGGALHNEQFF
-	TRBD1	TRBV28	TRBJ1-2	TGTGCCAGCAGCCGGGTGGGGACAGGGGGACGGTATGGCTACACCTTC	CASSRVGTGGRYGYTF
once	-	TRBV4-3	TRBJ1-5	TGCGCCAGCAGCCAAGATGTCGGTCAGCCCCAGCATTTT	CASSQDVGQPQHF
-	TRBD2	TRBV9	TRBJ2-1	TGTGCCAGCAGCGTAGGCCTAGCGGGAGATCGGGCCAACAATGAGCAGTTCTTC	CASSVGLAGDRANNEQFF
-	-	TRBV6-5	TRBJ1-2	TGTGCCAGCAGCCTACAGGGAGACGGCTACACCTTC	CASSLQGDGYTF
-	TRBD1	TRBV24-1	TRBJ1-1	TGTGCCACCAGTGATGCGGACAGGAGGACTTTCTTT	CATSDADRRTFF
-	TRBD1	TRBV6-8	TRBJ1-4	TGTGCCAGCGCCGGGACAGGGCCGGCTAATGAAAAACTGTTTTTT	CASAGTGPANEKLFF
-	-	TRBV5-5	TRBJ1-5	TGTGCCAGCAGCTTGGAGGGGGAACATAGCAATCAGCCCCAGCATTTT	CASSLEGEHSNQPQHF
-	-	TRBV6-5	TRBJ2-3	TGTGCCAGCAGTTACTCGAGAGCCGCGGGTACGCAGTATTTT	CASSYSRAAGTQYF
few	-	TRBV27	TRBJ1-3	TGTGCCAGCAGTTTAGGGCCGTCTCCCACTGGAAACACCATATATTTT	CASSLGPSPTGNTIYF
few	TRBD1	TRBV30	TRBJ2-1	TGTGCCTGGAGTGTACCTGGACAGGGCCTATACAATGAGCAGTTCTTC	CAWSVPGQGLYNEQFF
-	-	TRBV27	TRBJ1-2	TGTGCCGTCGCTCAACCAGGCCGGGGCTATGGCTACACCTTC	CAVAQPGRGYGYTF
-	-	TRBV27	TRBJ1-2	TGTGCCAGCAGTCAATCAGGCTATGGCTACACCTTC	CASSQSGYGYTF
-	-	TRBV7-2	TRBJ2-3	TGTGCCAGCAGCTGGCAGACGAGGGCCCTCACAGATACGCAGTATTTT	CASSWQTRALTDTQYF
-	TRBD1	TRBV28	TRBJ2-5	TGTGCCAGCAGCCTCGGGACAGCTCGCCAAGAGACCCAGTACTTC	CASSLGTARQETQYF
once	TRBD2	TRBV11-2	TRBJ2-1	TGTGCCAGCAGCGTAACTGGGACTAGCGTGTCCTACAATGAGCAGTTCTTC	CASSVTGTSVSYNEQFF
-	-	TRBV24-1	TRBJ2-1	TGTGCCACCAGTTCCGGACGGGAAAATGAGCAGTTCTTC	CATSSGRENEQFF
-	TRBD2	TRBV4-2	TRBJ2-1	TGTGCCAGCAGCTCTTCTAGCGGGAGGGACTACAATGAGCAGTTCTTC	CASSSSSGRDYNEQFF
-	-	TRBV3-1/TRBV3-2	TRBJ2-3	TGTGCCAGCAGCCAAGATCAGTGGCCAGATACGCAGTATTTT	CASSQDQWPDTQYF
-	-	TRBV7-2	TRBJ2-3	TGTGCCAGCAGCCCTCTTCCTAGCACAGATACGCAGTATTTT	CASSPLPSTDTQYF
-	TRBD1	TRBV18	TRBJ2-6	TGTGCCAGCTCTACAGGGGTCGCTGGGGCCAACGTCCTGACTTTC	CASSTGVAGANVLTF
-	-	TRBV6-5	TRBJ2-7	TGTGCCAGCAGCTCCGGAGTTGACTACGAGCAGTACTTC	CASSSGVDYEQYF
-	TRBD2	TRBV5-1	TRBJ2-3	TGCGCCAGCAGCTCACGGCGGGAGAACCCTACAGATACGCAGTATTTT	CASSSRRENPTDTQYF
-	-	TRBV5-4	TRBJ2-7	TGTGCCAGCAGCTCAGCGGGAAGGGGGTACGAGCAGTACTTC	CASSSAGRGYEQYF
-	TRBD2	TRBV6-5	TRBJ2-7	TGTGCCAGCAGTCAATTAGCGGGCGCAGGAGGTGGGCAGTACTTC	CASSQLAGAGGGQYF